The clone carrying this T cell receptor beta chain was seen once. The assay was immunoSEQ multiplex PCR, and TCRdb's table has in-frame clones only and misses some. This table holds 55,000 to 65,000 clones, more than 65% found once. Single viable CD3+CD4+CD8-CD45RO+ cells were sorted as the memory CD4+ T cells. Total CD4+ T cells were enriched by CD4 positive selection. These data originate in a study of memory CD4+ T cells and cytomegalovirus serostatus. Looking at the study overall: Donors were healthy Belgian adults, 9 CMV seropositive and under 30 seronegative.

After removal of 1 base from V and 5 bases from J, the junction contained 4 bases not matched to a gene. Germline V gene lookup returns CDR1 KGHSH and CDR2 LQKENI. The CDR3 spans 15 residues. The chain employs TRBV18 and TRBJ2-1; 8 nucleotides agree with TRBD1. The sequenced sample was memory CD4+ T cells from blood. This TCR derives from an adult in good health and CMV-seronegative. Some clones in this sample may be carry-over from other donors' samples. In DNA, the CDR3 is TGTGCCAGCTCACCACGGACAGGGTACAACAATGAGCAGTTCTTC. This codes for CASSPRTGYNNEQFF.